Below are 9 T cell receptor beta chains sequenced from a single sample in a study of T-cell reconstitution after alpha-beta-depleted transplantation in children. Unique molecular identifiers were incorporated when the TCRbeta library was constructed. TCRdb reprocessed the PCR reads via MiXCR and lists one record per CDR3 protein. The table has some 350,000 distinct CDR3 sequences, 16% seen once. This specimen consisted of PBMCs, mostly from graft donor cells, obtained 360 days after TCRalphabeta/CD19-depleted stem cell transplant. The receptors come from a male patient aged 2-15 years who had a stem cell transplant for acute lymphoblastic leukemia, so the T cells may come from the graft donor.

The V call is TRBV9, the J call TRBJ1-2; TRBD1 might be the D (5 bases). V was trimmed by 4 bases and J by 6 bases, leaving 16 bases between them. The length of the CDR3 is 14 residues. Looked up from germline, CDR1 is SGDLS and CDR2 is YYNGEE. The CDR3 DNA is TGTGCCAGCAGCCCGAAGGGGCAGATACATGGCTACACCTTC. As protein: CASSPKGQIHGYTF.

This clonotype was detected only a few times. The V call is TRBV5-6, the J call TRBJ2-5, with unresolved D. The CDR3 is 13 amino acids. Trimming pared 4 bases from V and 3 bases from J, leaving 10 bases between. Germline V gene lookup returns CDR1 SGHDT and CDR2 YYEEEE. The CDR3 DNA reads TGTGCCAGCAGCCCGCCCGGTAAAGAGACCCAGTACTTC. Residues: CASSPPGKETQYF.

This clonotype has only a few counts. This chain connects TRBV4-2 to TRBJ2-2, with 10 bases fitting TRBD2. In germline, CDR1 is LGHNA, CDR2 YNFKEQ. Losses at the gene ends were 6 bases for V and 5 bases for J; bases not matched to a gene: 6. The CDR3 is 15 residues long. The CDR3: CASRPAGGGTGELFF. The DNA of the CDR3 is TGTGCCAGCAGACCAGCGGGAGGGGGAACCGGGGAGCTGTTTTTT.

This clonotype occurred a few times. The chain links TRBV5-1 to TRBJ2-1, with a weak D call TRBD1 (5 bases). The V end lost 1 base, the J end lost 2 bases, and 10 bases lay between the germline ends. This CDR3 contains 15 residues. Looked up from germline, CDR1 is SGHRS and CDR2 is YFSETQ. The CDR3 region has the DNA TGCGCCAGCAGCTTGAAGCAGGGAACCTACAATGAGCAGTTCTTC. Amino acid sequence: CASSLKQGTYNEQFF.

The sample holds many counts of this clonotype. V is TRBV28 and J is TRBJ2-1; D gene ambiguous. V was cut by 7 bases and J by 6 bases, with 7 bases left in between. This CDR3 region has 11 residues. CDR1 and CDR2 (germline): MDHEN, SYDVKM. DNA for the CDR3: TGTGCCAGCACCGGTGGCAATGAGCAGTTCTTC. Amino acids: CASTGGNEQFF.

This clonotype appeared many times. The V gene is TRBV10-3, the J gene TRBJ2-1; D call uncertain. Germline-derived CDR1 and CDR2 are ENHRY and SYGVKD. V shed 2 bases and J shed 9 bases, with 5 bases lying between them. CDR3 length: 11 amino acids. The chain's CDR3 is CAISEGFEQFF. Written as DNA, the CDR3 is TGTGCCATCAGTGAGGGGTTTGAGCAGTTCTTC.

This clonotype was picked up a small number of times. V is TRBV6-2 or TRBV6-3 and J is TRBJ1-1; a weak D match, TRBD1 (5 bases). Trimming removed 0 bases at V and 0 bases at J, with 14 bases between. The CDR3 runs 17 residues. Germline CDR1 and CDR2: MNHEY and SVGEGT. This CDR3 reads CASSYSGTSGLNTEAFF. The CDR3 nucleotides read TGTGCCAGCAGTTACTCCGGGACGTCAGGCCTGAACACTGAAGCTTTCTTT.

The V and J genes are TRBV28 and TRBJ2-5, with D perhaps TRBD1 (6 bases). CDR1 and CDR2 from the germline V gene are MDHEN and SYDVKM. The V and J ends lost 5 bases and 5 bases respectively, with 15 bases between them. CDR3 length equals 14 residues. The CDR3 loop is CASSEDSPGETQYF. The CDR3 DNA reads as TGTGCCAGCAGTGAGGACAGCCCCGGGGAGACCCAGTACTTC.

This clonotype appeared many times. This rearrangement joins TRBV28 to TRBJ2-4; D may be TRBD1 (6 bases). Germline CDR1 and CDR2: MDHEN and SYDVKM. V was cut by 8 bases and J by 5 bases, with 16 bases left in between. This CDR3 has 14 amino acids. CDR3 DNA sequence: TGTGCCAGCCAGGGGATCTCTGGCGAAAACATTCAGTACTTC. It yields the protein CASQGISGENIQYF.